This T cell receptor (beta chain) was obtained from a study of blood T cell repertoires in COVID-19. Overall study context: Samples taken during acute and convalescent COVID-19 were collected in the United States, Italy and Spain. The analysed material was cDNA or gDNA that came from T cells, B-cell-depleted T cells, or PBMCs.

Original handling: Amplification of reference gene primers was used by the study to estimate nucleated cell counts. The table came from immunoSEQ multiplex PCR; TCRdb's copy has only in-frame clones and leaves some out. That table furnishes V, J and clone size, whereas the DNA furnished D and trimming. Altogether about 180,000 clones are present, around 83% being singletons, with the ten largest covering approximately 1.5%. CDR3 length: 14 amino acids. Losses at the gene ends were 4 bases for V and 4 bases for J; bases not matched to a gene: 2. Germline-derived CDR1 and CDR2 are SGHRS and YFSETQ. The specimen sequenced was peripheral blood. This TCR was recovered from a human donor in a cohort sampled during active COVID-19. The rearrangement joins TRBV5-1 to TRBJ1-2, with 12 bases matching TRBD1. CDR3 sequence: CASSGTGGVYGYTF. For the CDR3, the DNA is TGCGCCAGCAGCGGGACAGGGGGCGTCTATGGCTACACCTTC. Full variable domain (outside the CDR3, taken from reference TRBV5-1 and TRBJ1-2): KAGVTQTPRYLIKTRGQQVTLSCSPISGHRSVSWYQQTPGQGLQFLFEYFSETQRNKGNFPGRFSGRQFSNSRSEMNVSTLELGDSALYLCASSGTGGVYGYTFGSGTRLTVV.